This T cell receptor (beta chain) is from a study of blood T cell repertoires in COVID-19 (dated by TCRdb to the early 2020s). Concerning the study at large: The collaborator samples originated in the United States, Italy and Spain and spanned the acute and convalescent phases of COVID-19. Samples were obtained from the ongoing ImmuneRACE study (first 160 participants) and from about 1,300 subjects provided by 6 global collaborators. Where HLA class I and class II types were available, the types were taken from metadata supplied by the sample provider, not from assay-based typing. Deeply sampled blood TCRbeta repertoires from subjects exposed to, actively infected with, or recovered from COVID-19 were included in the dataset. Nearly every sample came with metadata listing a de-identified subject ID, COVID-19 status, age in years and sex. The material from the prospective study consisted of cDNA or gDNA derived from T cells, B-cell-depleted T cells, or PBMCs. The repertoires were made available in a free public database intended to serve as a resource for research on the immune response to SARS-CoV-2. Overall results and qualifications from the work: Clinical and demographic metadata were provided uncurated, with the amount varying by source and participant.

Participants in the prospective study were enrolled through a virtual design, were aged about 18 to 100 years, and lived in roughly 26 United States geographic areas. In the prospective study, cohorts were assigned on the basis of participant-reported clinical history obtained from a screening survey and a study questionnaire. In the prospective study, whole blood, serum and a nasopharyngeal or oropharyngeal swab were collected from each participant by mobile phlebotomists. Over an approximately 2-month period, participants in the prospective study had the option of providing additional blood draws and questionnaires. Prospective study blood samples were shipped either frozen or at room temperature before DNA extraction. The immunoSEQ Assay, a bias-controlled multiplex PCR, was used to amplify TCRbeta CDR3 regions from genomic DNA. As for how the authors treated the data: Nucleated cell counts per sample were estimated from amplification of reference gene primers within the assay. Sequence reads were collapsed and filtered to measure the absolute abundance of every unique TCRbeta CDR3 rearrangement. For each sample, productive Simpson clonality was calculated as the square root of Simpson's diversity index across productive rearrangements. Imported from immuneACCESS, the table was reduced by TCRdb to in-frame sequences with V and J called. These copies leave out some clones; in studies compared against another copy, an unresolved V gene accounts for under half, and the cause of the remainder is not known. The V and J calls and the clone size are those of that table, but D and trimming were determined from the DNA. Present in this sample are around 200,000 clones, about 82% of which were seen just once. The ten largest account for about 6% of the sample.

The junction shows trimming of 5 bases on V and 2 bases on J, plus 19 bases between the germline ends. CDR1 and CDR2 are drawn from the germline V gene (reference sequence): SGHAT, FQDESV. The CDR3 contains 16 residues, cysteine and phenylalanine counted. Only the CDR3 portion is preserved as DNA: 48 bases, with reading frame beginning at the first base. Details on this clone: The antigen it binds to is not known. Qualities for individual bases were not recorded, and no much larger clone is one base off.

The rearranged chain carries TRBV11-1 and TRBJ2-7, with no confidently assigned D gene. The receptor's source is a man aged 40-49 years with acute COVID-19. The material sequenced was PBMCs or T cells enriched from blood (not recorded which). CDR3 protein: CASSPSPRVHAYEQYF. The DNA sequence reads TGTGCCAGCAGCCCCTCCCCCCGGGTTCATGCCTACGAGCAGTACTTC.